This entry describes one T cell receptor beta chain. V was pared by 5 bases and J by 4 bases, with 7 bases of the junction left unmatched. This CDR3 has 15 residues. Germline CDR1 KGHSH, CDR2 LQKENI. Participants reported their clinical history, and cohort assignment relied on those reports. The data stem from a study of blood T cell repertoires in COVID-19. Profiling relied on immunoSEQ multiplex PCR, and the TCRdb table lists in-frame clones only, not all of them. This sample has under 450,000 clones, with around 87% found just once. The chain has TRBV18 and TRBJ1-3, with 8 bases aligning to TRBD1. This clonotype was sampled from a man aged 25 to 40 who had recovered from COVID-19. Sequencing was performed on PBMCs or T cells enriched from blood (not recorded which). CDR3 nucleotide sequence: TGTGCCAGCTCATCATCCCAGGGGGCCGGAAACACCATATATTTT. Translated: CASSSSQGAGNTIYF.